This record looks at one T cell receptor (beta chain) sequence and its context. Antigen: not known. V was shortened by 3 bases and J by 0 bases, with 13 bases between the two germline ends. Germline CDR1 reads MDHEN; CDR2 reads SYDVKM. This CDR3 is 16 amino acids long. This sample was taken from a study of T cell repertoires in cytomegalovirus infection. Overall study results and limits: CMV carriers having the relevant HLA were flagged by cumulative public TCR beta family frequency.

TCRdb re-called the reads through MiXCR, storing one row per CDR3 protein. This table holds approximately 320,000 distinct CDR3 sequences, roughly 9.5% found once. What was sequenced was PBMCs. The TCR originated in a human donor in good health (CMV status not recorded). Some clones in this sample may be carry-over from other donors' samples. The chain uses TRBV28 and TRBJ2-3, with a weak D call TRBD2 (5 bases). CDR3 protein: CASSLMWERSTDTQYF. The CDR3 nucleotides are TGTGCCAGCAGTTTGATGTGGGAGCGTAGCACAGATACGCAGTATTTT. Looking up the rest from reference TRBV28 and TRBJ2-3 gives the full variable domain: DVKVTQSSRYLVKRTGEKVFLECVQDMDHENMFWYRQDPGLGLRLIYFSYDVKMKEKGDIPEGYSVSREKKERFSLILESASTNQTSMYLCASSLMWERSTDTQYFGPGTRLTVL.